This is a list of T cell receptor beta chains from one sample in a study of OX40 agonist ivuxolimab in advanced cancers. Profiled with immunoSEQ multiplex PCR; TCRdb holds only in-frame clones, not every one. This sample has more than 55,000 clones; approximately 91% occur once, and the top ten carry approximately 4.7%. The sequences come from CD4+ or CD8+ T cells sorted from blood, collected in a trial of the OX40 agonist ivuxolimab. These receptors all come from an adult with an advanced solid tumor such as melanoma, head and neck, liver or kidney cancer. The conserved cysteine and the conserved F or W are not part of the CDR3 here.

CDR3: ASSLVPPLSTGMGNQPQH
J: TRBJ1-5
V: TRBV28

CDR3: ASSFIRSSGNTIY
J: TRBJ1-3
V: TRBV28

CDR3: ARSGGLAGETSTDTQY
J: TRBJ2-3
V: TRBV5-1

CDR3: ASVLGDRGNEQF
J: TRBJ2-1
V: TRBV11-2

CDR3: SVGLGAGANVLT
J: TRBJ2-6
V: TRBV29-1

CDR3: ASSLLGTGLYEQY
J: TRBJ2-7
V: TRBV27

CDR3: SASMEGLDTQY
J: TRBJ2-3
V: TRBV29-1

CDR3: ASSYTTGGPPYEQY
J: TRBJ2-7
V: TRBV6-5

CDR3: ASSSLSGTEAF
J: TRBJ1-1
V: TRBV7-7

CDR3: ARLKTRILPTLH
J: TRBJ1-6
V: TRBV10-1

CDR3: ASRFYRVSATEAF
J: TRBJ1-1
V: TRBV6-4

CDR3: ASSLGVTSGPYNEQF
J: TRBJ2-1
V: TRBV7-9

CDR3: ASSIAGTEAIEQY
J: TRBJ2-7
V: TRBV28

CDR3: ASSYRDRVTDTQY
J: TRBJ2-3
V: TRBV5-1

CDR3: ASRDQINTGELF
J: TRBJ2-2
V: TRBV6-5

CDR3: ASSSGQGYTEAF
J: TRBJ1-1
V: TRBV11-2

CDR3: ASRPGLAVDEQF
J: TRBJ2-1
V: TRBV6-1

CDR3: ASSVGASSGNTIY
J: TRBJ1-3
V: TRBV6-1

CDR3: ASSGSDRGAEAF
J: TRBJ1-1
V: TRBV6-4

CDR3: ASSSEARVPVEAF
J: TRBJ1-1
V: TRBV5-5

CDR3: ASSEDQPQH
J: TRBJ1-5
V: TRBV6-1

CDR3: ASSEAGRVNEKLF
J: TRBJ1-4
V: TRBV2

CDR3: ASSLDRGEQY
J: TRBJ2-7
V: TRBV9

CDR3: ASSYSNAGNQPQH
J: TRBJ1-5
V: TRBV6-5

CDR3: ASSEEPDRAGTF
J: TRBJ2-1
V: TRBV25-1

CDR3: ASSLGDRANIQY
J: TRBJ2-4
V: TRBV11-3

CDR3: ASLQEENTEAF
J: TRBJ1-1
V: TRBV5-4

CDR3: ASSPEQNANTEAF
J: TRBJ1-1
V: TRBV18

CDR3: ASSSSSGKNIQY
J: TRBJ2-4
V: TRBV27

CDR3: ASSPGLAGVETQY
J: TRBJ2-5
V: TRBV7-2

CDR3: ASRVPGETQY
J: TRBJ2-5
V: TRBV10-2

CDR3: ASSLELAGVYEQY
J: TRBJ2-7
V: TRBV5-5

CDR3: ASSLETPFSGNTIY
J: TRBJ1-3
V: TRBV5-1

CDR3: ASSATLAGGYNEQF
J: TRBJ2-1
V: TRBV19

CDR3: ASSILALAGVDHLSSIQY
J: TRBJ2-4
V: TRBV19

CDR3: ASSLALASGNTIY
J: TRBJ1-3
V: TRBV7-8

CDR3: ATSEGVNTQY
J: TRBJ2-3
V: TRBV15

CDR3: ASREREGGTGELF
J: TRBJ2-2
V: TRBV7-8

CDR3: ASIDGQATREKLF
J: TRBJ1-4
V: TRBV2

CDR3: ASSEQGYNEQF
J: TRBJ2-1
V: TRBV6-1